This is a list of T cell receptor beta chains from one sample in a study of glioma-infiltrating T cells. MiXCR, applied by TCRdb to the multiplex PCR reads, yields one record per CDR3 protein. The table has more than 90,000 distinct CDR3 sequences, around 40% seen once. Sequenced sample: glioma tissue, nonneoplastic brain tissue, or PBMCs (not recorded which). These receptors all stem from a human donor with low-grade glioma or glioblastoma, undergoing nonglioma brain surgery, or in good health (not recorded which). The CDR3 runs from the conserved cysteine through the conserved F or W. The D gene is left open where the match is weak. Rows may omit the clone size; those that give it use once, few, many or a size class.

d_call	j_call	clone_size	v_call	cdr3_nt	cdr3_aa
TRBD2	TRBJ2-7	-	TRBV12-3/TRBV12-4	TGTGCCAGCCCACAGGGACTAGCGGATGGAGAGGCTTACGAGCAGTACTTC	CASPQGLADGEAYEQYF
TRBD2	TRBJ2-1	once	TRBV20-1	TGCAGTGCTATAGCGGGGAGCTCCTATGAGCAGTTCTTC	CSAIAGSSYEQFF
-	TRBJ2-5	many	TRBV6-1	TGTGCCAGCAGCCCCAAAGTAGAGACCCAGTACTTC	CASSPKVETQYF
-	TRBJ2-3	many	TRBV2	TGTGCCAGCAGTCCCAACCGGGATACGCAGTATTTT	CASSPNRDTQYF
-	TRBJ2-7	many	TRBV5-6	TGTGCCAGCAGTCTCCCCGGGGAGTCCTACGAGCAGTACTTC	CASSLPGESYEQYF
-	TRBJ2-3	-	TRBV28	TGTGCCAGCGGTTTGATGGGGGGGCCCACAGATACGCAGTATTTT	CASGLMGGPTDTQYF
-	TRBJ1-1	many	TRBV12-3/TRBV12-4	TGTGCCAGCAGTTTATGGGGTGGACAGCCTGAAGCTTTCTTT	CASSLWGGQPEAFF
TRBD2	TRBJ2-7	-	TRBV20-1	TGCAGTGCTATAACTAGCGGGAAAGTATACGAGCAGTACTTC	CSAITSGKVYEQYF
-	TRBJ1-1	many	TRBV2	TGTGCCAGCCGACGGTCGAACACTGAAGCTTTCTTT	CASRRSNTEAFF
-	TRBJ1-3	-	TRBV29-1	TGCAGCGTTGAGACAGGCGCTCCTGGAGACACCATATATTTT	CSVETGAPGDTIYF
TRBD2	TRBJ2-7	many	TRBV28	TGTGCCAGCAGTCCAAGGCTGCCTGGAACTAGCGGTTCCTACGAGCAGTACTTC	CASSPRLPGTSGSYEQYF
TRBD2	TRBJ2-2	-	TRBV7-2	TGTGCCAGCAGCTTTAACGGGGGGGCCGGGGAGCTGTTTTTT	CASSFNGGAGELFF
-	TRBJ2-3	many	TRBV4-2	TGTGCCAGCAGCCAAGCGTCAGGCCTTAGCACAGATACGCAGTATTTT	CASSQASGLSTDTQYF
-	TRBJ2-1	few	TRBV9	TGTGCCAGCAGCGTAGTCGAGATCTACAATGAGCAGTTCTTC	CASSVVEIYNEQFF
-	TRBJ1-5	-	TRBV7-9	TGTGCCAGCGGCTTAGGACAAAATGAGCCCCAGCATTTT	CASGLGQNEPQHF
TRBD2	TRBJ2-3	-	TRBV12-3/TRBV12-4	TGTGCCAGCAGCCGAAGGACTAGCGGGTGGGCTAGCACAGATACGCAGTATTTT	CASSRRTSGWASTDTQYF